This T cell receptor beta chain was captured in a study of Tregs in tolerant kidney transplant recipients. This clone shows up as medium-sized (0.01 to 0.1%) by frequency. Antigen unknown. The read is 3 residues too short to cover the CDR3 end, so that end is filled in from the germline J gene. Recipients received nonmyeloablative bone marrow transplants from related graft donors, with transient mixed chimerism. Thawed PBMCs were FACS-sorted into unstimulated CD4+CD25+CD127- regulatory T cells, CD4+CD25- non-regulatory cells, CD4 and CD8 cells. Method: immunoSEQ multiplex PCR; TCRdb's copy keeps in-frame clones and lacks some. This sample's clone table lists more than 6,000 clones. Study findings and constraints: Changing PCR primers prevented nucleotide comparison between some patients' samples. Tolerant patients' donor-specific Tregs expanded beyond overall Tregs, suggesting antigen-driven growth. Findings come from small patient numbers and require larger validation.

Per germline, CDR1 MRHNA and CDR2 SNTAGT. With 6 bases removed from V and 2 bases from J, the gap between germline ends came to 20 bases. CDR3 length: 17 residues. The material sequenced was CD4+ T cells from blood (PBMCs), taken 6 months after the transplant. The chain recombines TRBV6-4 with TRBJ1-5, with a tentative D call TRBD1 (6 bases). This TCR derives from a human patient who received a combined kidney and bone marrow transplant. Some T cells may possibly be graft donor cells. CDR3 DNA, as far as it was read: TGTGCCAGCAGAGACCCGACAGGAGGAGACGGCAATCAGCCC. Its protein is CASRDPTGGDGNQP. The complete CDR3 sequence is CASRDPTGGDGNQPQHF.